The 4 T cell receptor beta chains reported below all come from one sample, sequenced in a study of T-cell memory formation after mild COVID-19. TCRdb re-called the 5' RACE reads with MiXCR, one entry per CDR3 protein. This sample has about 150,000 distinct CDR3 sequences, with almost 25% found just once. The sequenced material came from PBMCs or a T cell subset sorted from them (not recorded which). The source is an adult woman who had mild COVID-19 (a few samples of this study predate the infection). Cell type and time point are not known.

The chain couples TRBV7-2 to TRBJ1-2, with TRBD1 identical over 10 bases. The ends lost 4 bases at V and 6 bases at J; junction bases unmatched: 5. Germline assignment: CDR1 SGHTA and CDR2 FQGNSA. This CDR3 has 14 residues. CDR3 bases: TGTGCCAGCAGCTCTGGGACAGGGGTAGATGGCTACACCTTC. Translated, it gives CASSSGTGVDGYTF.

The chain is built from TRBV7-9 and TRBJ2-7; D unclear. This CDR3 has 13 residues. Germline values: CDR1 SEHNR, CDR2 FQNEAQ (reference sequence). V lost 5 bases and J 4 bases, leaving 12 bases between the germline ends. The CDR3 region has the DNA TGTGCCAGCAGCGGACCGTTCGGTTACGAGCAGTACTTC. Translating it yields CASSGPFGYEQYF.

The chain carries TRBV29-1 and TRBJ2-1; the D gene is possibly TRBD1 (8 bases). V lost 4 bases to trimming and J lost 7 bases, with 17 bases between them. The CDR3 contains 14 residues. The germline V gene has CDR1 SQVTM and CDR2 ANQGSEA. The CDR3 DNA sequence: TGCAGCGTTGTGGTACAGGGGGGGCTGAATGAGCAGTTCTTC. It specifies CSVVVQGGLNEQFF.

The chain carries TRBV6-5 and TRBJ1-5; tentative D call: TRBD1 (6 bases). The CDR3 extends over 15 amino acids. V lost 7 bases to trimming and J lost 7 bases, with 20 bases between them. Germline V CDR1 and CDR2: MNHEY, SVGAGI. The CDR3 nucleotides read TGTGCCAGCATCCCCCCCGAGGGGGGGCCACAGCCCCAGCATTTT. It translates to CASIPPEGGPQPQHF.